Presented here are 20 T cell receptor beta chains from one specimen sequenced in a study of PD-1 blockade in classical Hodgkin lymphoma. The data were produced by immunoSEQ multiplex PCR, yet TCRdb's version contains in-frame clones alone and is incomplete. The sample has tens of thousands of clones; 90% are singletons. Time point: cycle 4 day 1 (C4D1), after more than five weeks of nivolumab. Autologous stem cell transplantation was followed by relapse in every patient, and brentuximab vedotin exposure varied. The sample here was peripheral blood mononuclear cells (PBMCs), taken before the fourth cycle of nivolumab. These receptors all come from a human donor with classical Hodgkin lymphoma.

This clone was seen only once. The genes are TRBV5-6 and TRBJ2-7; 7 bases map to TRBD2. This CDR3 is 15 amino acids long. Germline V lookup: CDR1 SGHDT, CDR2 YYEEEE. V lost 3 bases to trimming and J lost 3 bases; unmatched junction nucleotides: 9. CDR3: CASSSATSVYYEQYF. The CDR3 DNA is TGTGCCAGCAGCTCAGCAACTAGCGTCTACTACGAGCAGTACTTC.

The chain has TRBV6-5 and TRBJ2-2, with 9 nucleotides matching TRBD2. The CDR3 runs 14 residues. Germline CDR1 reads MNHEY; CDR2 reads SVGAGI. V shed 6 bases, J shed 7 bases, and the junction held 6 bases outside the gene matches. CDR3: CASSSSGDNGELFF. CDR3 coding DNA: TGTGCCAGCAGCTCTAGCGGGGATAACGGGGAGCTGTTTTTT.

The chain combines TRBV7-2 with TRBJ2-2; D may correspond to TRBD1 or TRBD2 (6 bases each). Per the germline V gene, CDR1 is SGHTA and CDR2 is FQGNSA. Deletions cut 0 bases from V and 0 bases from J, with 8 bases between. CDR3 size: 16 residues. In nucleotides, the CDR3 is TGTGCCAGCAGCTTAGCGGGGGGCGCGAACACCGGGGAGCTGTTTTTT. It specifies CASSLAGGANTGELFF.

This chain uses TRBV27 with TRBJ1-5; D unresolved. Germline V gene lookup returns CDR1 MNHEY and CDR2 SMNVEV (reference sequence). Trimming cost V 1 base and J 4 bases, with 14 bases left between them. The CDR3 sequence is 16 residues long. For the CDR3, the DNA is TGTGCCAGCAGTTTATTCCCAGATATAGGAAATCAGCCCCAGCATTTT. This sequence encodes CASSLFPDIGNQPQHF.

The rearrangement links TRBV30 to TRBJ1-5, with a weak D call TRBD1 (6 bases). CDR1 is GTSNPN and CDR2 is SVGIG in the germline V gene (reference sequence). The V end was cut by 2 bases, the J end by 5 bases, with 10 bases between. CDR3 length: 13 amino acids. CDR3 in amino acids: CAWSHKGDQPQHF. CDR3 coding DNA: TGTGCCTGGAGTCATAAGGGGGATCAGCCCCAGCATTTT.

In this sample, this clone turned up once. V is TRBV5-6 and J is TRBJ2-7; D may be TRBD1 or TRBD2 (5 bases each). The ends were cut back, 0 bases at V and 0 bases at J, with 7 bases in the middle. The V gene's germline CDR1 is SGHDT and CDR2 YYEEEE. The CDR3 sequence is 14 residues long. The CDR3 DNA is TGTGCCAGCAGCTTGGGAGGGGACTCCTACGAGCAGTACTTC. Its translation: CASSLGGDSYEQYF.

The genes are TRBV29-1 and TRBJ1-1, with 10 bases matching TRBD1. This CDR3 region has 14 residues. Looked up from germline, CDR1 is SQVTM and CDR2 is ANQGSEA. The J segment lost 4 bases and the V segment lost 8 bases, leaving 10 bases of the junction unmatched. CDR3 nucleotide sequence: TGCAGCCATAGTGCGACAGGGGGCTTCACTGAAGCTTTCTTT. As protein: CSHSATGGFTEAFF.

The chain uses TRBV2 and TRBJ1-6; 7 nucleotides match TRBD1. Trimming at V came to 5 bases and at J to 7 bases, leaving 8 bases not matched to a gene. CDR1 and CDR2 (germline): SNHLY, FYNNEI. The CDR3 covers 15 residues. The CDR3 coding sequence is TGTGCCAGCAGTATGACAGGGCAGAAAAATTCACCCCTCCACTTT. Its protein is CASSMTGQKNSPLHF.

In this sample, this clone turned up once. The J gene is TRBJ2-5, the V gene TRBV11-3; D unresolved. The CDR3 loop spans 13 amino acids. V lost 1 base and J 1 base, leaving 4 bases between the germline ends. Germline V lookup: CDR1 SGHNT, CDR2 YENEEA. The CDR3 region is CASSLGTQETQYF. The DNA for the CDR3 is TGTGCCAGCAGCTTAGGAACCCAAGAGACCCAGTACTTC.

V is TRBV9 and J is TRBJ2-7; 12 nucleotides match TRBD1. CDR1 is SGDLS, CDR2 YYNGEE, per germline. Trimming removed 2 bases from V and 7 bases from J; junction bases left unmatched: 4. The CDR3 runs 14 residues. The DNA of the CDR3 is TGTGCCAGCAGCGTGGGACAGGGGGCGGGAGAGCAGTACTTC. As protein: CASSVGQGAGEQYF.

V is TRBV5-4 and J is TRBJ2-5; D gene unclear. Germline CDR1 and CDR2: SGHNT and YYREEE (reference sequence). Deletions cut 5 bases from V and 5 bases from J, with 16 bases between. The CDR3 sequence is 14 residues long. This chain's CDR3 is CASRPGLYTETQYF. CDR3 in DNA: TGTGCCAGCAGGCCCGGCCTTTACACGGAGACCCAGTACTTC.

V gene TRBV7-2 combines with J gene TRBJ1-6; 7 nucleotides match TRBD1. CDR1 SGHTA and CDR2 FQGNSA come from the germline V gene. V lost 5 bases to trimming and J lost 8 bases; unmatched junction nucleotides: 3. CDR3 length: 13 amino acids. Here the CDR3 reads CASSTDRDSPLHF. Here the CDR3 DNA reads TGTGCCAGCAGCACCGACAGGGATTCACCCCTCCACTTT.

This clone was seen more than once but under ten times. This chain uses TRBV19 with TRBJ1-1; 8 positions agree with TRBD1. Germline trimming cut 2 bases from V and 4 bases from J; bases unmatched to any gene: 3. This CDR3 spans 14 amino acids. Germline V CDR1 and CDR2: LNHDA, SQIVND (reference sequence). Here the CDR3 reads CASSIRQGATEAFF. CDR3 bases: TGTGCCAGTAGTATAAGGCAGGGGGCCACTGAAGCTTTCTTT. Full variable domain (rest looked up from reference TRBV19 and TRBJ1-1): DGGITQSPKYLFRKEGQNVTLSCEQNLNHDAMYWYRQDPGQGLRLIYYSQIVNDFQKGDIAEGYSVSREKKESFPLTVTSAQKNPTAFYLCASSIRQGATEAFFGQGTRLTVV.

CDR3 bases: TGTGCCAGCAGCTTCACCGGGACAGGGAAGAATTCACCCCTCCACTTT. Translating gives CASSFTGTGKNSPLHF. The chain has TRBV7-9 and TRBJ1-6; 9 bases fit TRBD1. This CDR3 contains 16 residues. V was clipped by 3 bases and J by 7 bases; unmatched bases: 7. Germline-derived CDR1 and CDR2 are SEHNR and FQNEAQ (reference sequence).

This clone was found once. The CDR3 bases are TGTGCCAGCAGTCCCCCCTCGTCTTACGAGCAGTACTTC. Translated: CASSPPSSYEQYF. The chain uses TRBV28 and TRBJ2-7; the D is unclear. The V gene's germline CDR1 is MDHEN and CDR2 SYDVKM. V lost 5 bases, J lost 4 bases, and 12 bases lay in between. This CDR3 is built from 13 residues.

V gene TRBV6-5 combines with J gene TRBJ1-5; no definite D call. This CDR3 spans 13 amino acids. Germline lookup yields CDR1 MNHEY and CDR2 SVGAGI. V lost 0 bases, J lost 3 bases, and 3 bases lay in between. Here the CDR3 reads CASSYSANQPQHF. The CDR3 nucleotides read TGTGCCAGCAGTTACTCGGCCAATCAGCCCCAGCATTTT.

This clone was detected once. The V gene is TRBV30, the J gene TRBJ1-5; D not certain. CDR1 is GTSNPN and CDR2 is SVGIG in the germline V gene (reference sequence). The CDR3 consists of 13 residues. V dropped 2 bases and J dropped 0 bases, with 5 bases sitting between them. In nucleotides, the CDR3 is TGTGCCTGGAGTAGAGGTAGCAATCAGCCCCAGCATTTT. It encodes CAWSRGSNQPQHF. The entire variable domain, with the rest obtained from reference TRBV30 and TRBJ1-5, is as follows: SQTIHQWPATLVQPVGSPLSLECTVEGTSNPNLYWYRQAAGRGLQLLFYSVGIGQISSEVPQNLSASRPQDRQFILSSKKLLLSDSGFYLCAWSRGSNQPQHFGDGTRLSIL.

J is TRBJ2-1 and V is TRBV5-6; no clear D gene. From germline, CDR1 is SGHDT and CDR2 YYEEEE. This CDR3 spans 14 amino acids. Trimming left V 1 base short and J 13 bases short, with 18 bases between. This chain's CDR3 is CASSLNFLSTIQFF. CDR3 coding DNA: TGTGCCAGCAGCTTGAATTTTCTTTCAACTATTCAGTTCTTC.

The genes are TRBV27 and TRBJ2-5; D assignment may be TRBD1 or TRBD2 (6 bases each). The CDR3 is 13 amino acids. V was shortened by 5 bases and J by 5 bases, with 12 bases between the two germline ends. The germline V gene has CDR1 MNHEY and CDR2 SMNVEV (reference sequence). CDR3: CASSKEGVETQYF. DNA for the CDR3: TGTGCCAGCAGTAAGGAGGGGGTGGAGACCCAGTACTTC.

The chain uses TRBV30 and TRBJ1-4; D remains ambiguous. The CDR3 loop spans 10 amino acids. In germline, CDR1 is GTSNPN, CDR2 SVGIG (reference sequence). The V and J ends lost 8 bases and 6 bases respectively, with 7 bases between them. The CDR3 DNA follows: TGTGCCGCCCGAGATGAAAAACTGTTTTTT. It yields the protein CAARDEKLFF.